This TCR beta chain originates from a study of blood T cell repertoires in COVID-19. Authors' data handling: Estimated nucleated cell counts came from reference gene primer amplification. This table comes from immunoSEQ multiplex PCR, and its TCRdb copy is limited to in-frame clones, with some not included. V and J calls and clone size are given by that table; D and trimming were obtained from the DNA. The sample has 150,000 or so clones, 75% to 95% seen once. The sequenced sample was peripheral blood. This clonotype originated in a man aged 45-65 years with acute or convalescent COVID-19.

The CDR3, as DNA: TGTGCCTGGAGTAGCCCGGACAGGGGGGCCCTCTCTGGGGCCAACGTCCTGACTTTC. Translation: CAWSSPDRGALSGANVLTF. The chain recombines TRBV30 with TRBJ2-6, with TRBD1 matching 10 bases. The CDR3 is made up of 19 amino acids. V lost 2 bases to trimming and J lost 0 bases; unmatched junction nucleotides: 10. CDR1 GTSNPN and CDR2 SVGIG come from the germline V gene (reference sequence).